What follows describes a single T cell receptor beta chain. No antigen is known for it. Selected positively for CCR7 and CD45RO-negative, naive CD8 cells excluded terminally differentiated effector memory CD45RA+ cells. The CDR3 contains 12 residues. Between the trimmed V and J ends, which lost 4 bases and 5 bases, there was a span of 9 bases. Germline lookup yields CDR1 SEHNR and CDR2 FQNEAQ (reference sequence). This specimen comes from a study of shared clonotypes between healthy human individuals. General observations from the study: Naive subsets, compared against memory subsets, generally had larger estimated richness values.

Sequencing was performed with immunoSEQ multiplex PCR; in TCRdb, only in-frame clones are kept and a portion is missing. The sample has about 590,000 clones, around 95% seen once. V and J are TRBV7-9 and TRBJ2-7, with no clear D. The sample taken for sequencing was naive CD8+ T cells sorted from blood. The source is a woman in her thirties in good health. The CDR3 DNA is TGTGCCAGCAGCTCCGTCAAGGACGAGCAGTACTTC. Translated, it gives CASSSVKDEQYF.